The clone carrying this T cell receptor beta chain was recorded many times. Here immunoSEQ multiplex PCR was the method, and the copy in TCRdb shows in-frame clones only, minus some. The sample includes about 110,000 clones, 85% to 95% of them seen just once. These data are taken from a study of OX40 agonist ivuxolimab in advanced cancers. V lost 4 bases to trimming and J lost 3 bases, with 9 bases between them. Germline CDR1 MNHNS, CDR2 SASEGT. The CDR3 sequence is 13 residues long. The cohort excluded patients with autoimmune disease history or systemic immunosuppression. This TCR was recovered from an adult with an advanced solid tumor such as melanoma, head and neck, liver or kidney cancer. The specimen was CD4+ or CD8+ T cells sorted from blood, collected in a trial of the OX40 agonist ivuxolimab. V and J are TRBV6-1 and TRBJ1-1; D remains ambiguous. The DNA of the CDR3 is TGTGCCAGCAGTGGGAGTAGGGACACTGAAGCTTTCTTT. It specifies CASSGSRDTEAFF.